These T cell receptor beta chains were read from a single sample in a study of cytomegalovirus exposure and HLA in healthy donors. Clones were sequenced by immunoSEQ multiplex PCR, and TCRdb holds only the in-frame ones, with some missing. The sample lists under 400,000 clones; 86% were seen once. The sequenced material came from PBMCs. These receptors all stem from a young woman in good health and CMV-seronegative. CDR3s include the opening cysteine and the closing phenylalanine or tryptophan. A D gene is named only where the DNA matches it firmly. The listing skips clone size in some rows; elsewhere it reads once, few, many or a size class.

v_gene,len,j_gene,abundance,d_gene,CDR3nt,CDR3aa
TRBV2,13,TRBJ1-2,-,-,TGTGCCAGCAGCCCACAGGAATCCTATGGCTACACCTTC,CASSPQESYGYTF
TRBV28,12,TRBJ2-5,-,-,TGTGCCAGCCTCGGGATCGAAGAGACCCAGTACTTC,CASLGIEETQYF
TRBV7-9,18,TRBJ2-1,-,TRBD1,TGTGCCAGCAGCTTTAATTTGAGGACAGGGAGCTCCTACAATGAGCAGTTCTTC,CASSFNLRTGSSYNEQFF
TRBV2,18,TRBJ2-6,-,-,TGTGCCAGCAGTGAAGCGGCAGGGATTACGCTCGGGGCCAACGTCCTGACTTTC,CASSEAAGITLGANVLTF
TRBV19,13,TRBJ2-5,-,TRBD1,TGTGCCAGTAAGAGACAGGGGCAAGAGACCCAGTACTTC,CASKRQGQETQYF
TRBV19,14,TRBJ1-1,-,-,TGTGCCAGTAAGCCCACCGACAGAGGCACTGAAGCTTTCTTT,CASKPTDRGTEAFF
TRBV28,14,TRBJ2-7,-,-,TGTGCCAGCAGTTTGGTAGGACAGCCCTACGAGCAGTACTTC,CASSLVGQPYEQYF
TRBV9,15,TRBJ2-7,few,-,TGTGCCAGCAGCGTGCTAGCAGAGGGATACTACGAGCAGTACTTC,CASSVLAEGYYEQYF
TRBV15,18,TRBJ2-1,once,TRBD2,TGTGCCACCAGCAGAGTAGGCCTAGCGGGCTTCTCCTACAATGAGCAGTTCTTC,CATSRVGLAGFSYNEQFF
TRBV5-1,16,TRBJ2-3,-,-,TGCGCCAGCAGTGGTAGAGGTTTGCACAGCACAGATACGCAGTATTTT,CASSGRGLHSTDTQYF
TRBV10-3,14,TRBJ2-2,many,-,TGTGCCATCAGTGAGAGCCCCGAGACAGGGGAGCTGTTTTTT,CAISESPETGELFF
TRBV11-2,10,TRBJ2-7,-,-,TGTGCCAGCAGCGCAGACGAGCAGTACTTC,CASSADEQYF
TRBV30,13,TRBJ1-2,once,-,TGTGCCTGGAGTGAGGGGGGGGTCTATCGCTACACCTTC,CAWSEGGVYRYTF
TRBV4-1,16,TRBJ1-4,-,-,TGCGCCAGCAGCCAAGATGAAAACAGGGTGAATGAAAAACTGTTTTTT,CASSQDENRVNEKLFF
TRBV28,13,TRBJ2-7,once,TRBD1,TGTGCCAGCAGCCCCGGACAGGGATACGAGCAGTACTTC,CASSPGQGYEQYF
TRBV27,15,TRBJ2-1,-,-,TGTGCCAGCAGCTATATGGACAGTTTAGGCAATGAGCAGTTCTTC,CASSYMDSLGNEQFF
TRBV6-1,14,TRBJ2-5,-,TRBD1,TGTGCCAGCCTCGCTCAGGGGGTGGAAGAGACCCAGTACTTC,CASLAQGVEETQYF
TRBV5-1,17,TRBJ2-5,-,TRBD2,TGCGCCAGCAGCTCTCGCGGACTAGCGGGGAAACAAGAGACCCAGTACTTC,CASSSRGLAGKQETQYF
TRBV10-3,12,TRBJ2-7,-,TRBD1,TGTGCCAACGGACAGGGGGCTTACGAGCAGTACTTC,CANGQGAYEQYF
TRBV5-1,15,TRBJ2-1,once,TRBD2,TGCGCCAGCAGCTTGGATCTAGCGGGAAAGAATGAGCAGTTCTTC,CASSLDLAGKNEQFF
TRBV7-9,16,TRBJ2-1,-,TRBD1,TGTGCCAGCAGCCAAAAGGGGACAGGGTCCTACAATGAGCAGTTCTTC,CASSQKGTGSYNEQFF
TRBV5-8,13,TRBJ1-2,-,-,TGTGCCAGCACCCCGGGGGGATCGACTGGCTACACCTTC,CASTPGGSTGYTF
TRBV5-6,16,TRBJ1-2,-,TRBD1,TGTGCCAGCAGCTGGCGCATTGGAGGACAGGATTATGGCTACACCTTC,CASSWRIGGQDYGYTF
TRBV9,16,TRBJ2-2,-,TRBD1,TGTGCCAGCAGCCAAGCCCCCAGGGGGCGATCCGGGGAGCTGTTTTTT,CASSQAPRGRSGELFF
TRBV7-2,17,TRBJ1-1,-,-,TGTGCCAGCAGCTTAGAGCGGGGGACCCACGCGAACACTGAAGCTTTCTTT,CASSLERGTHANTEAFF
TRBV16,14,TRBJ1-2,-,-,TGTGCCAGCAGCCTTGCAGGCCTTAACTATGGCTACACCTTC,CASSLAGLNYGYTF
TRBV27,13,TRBJ1-2,-,TRBD1,TGTGCCAGCAGTTTCCCCAGGGGGCTGGGCTACACCTTC,CASSFPRGLGYTF
TRBV6-5,15,TRBJ2-7,-,TRBD2,TGTGCCAGCAGACTGACTAGCAAAAATGGCCTCGAGCAGTACTTC,CASRLTSKNGLEQYF
TRBV4-1,14,TRBJ2-1,-,TRBD2,TGCGCCAGCAGCCAAGGATCAGGGAGGGATGAGCAGTTCTTC,CASSQGSGRDEQFF
TRBV28,13,TRBJ1-2,few,TRBD1,TGTGCCAGCGGGACAGGGCCGTACTATGGCTACACCTTC,CASGTGPYYGYTF